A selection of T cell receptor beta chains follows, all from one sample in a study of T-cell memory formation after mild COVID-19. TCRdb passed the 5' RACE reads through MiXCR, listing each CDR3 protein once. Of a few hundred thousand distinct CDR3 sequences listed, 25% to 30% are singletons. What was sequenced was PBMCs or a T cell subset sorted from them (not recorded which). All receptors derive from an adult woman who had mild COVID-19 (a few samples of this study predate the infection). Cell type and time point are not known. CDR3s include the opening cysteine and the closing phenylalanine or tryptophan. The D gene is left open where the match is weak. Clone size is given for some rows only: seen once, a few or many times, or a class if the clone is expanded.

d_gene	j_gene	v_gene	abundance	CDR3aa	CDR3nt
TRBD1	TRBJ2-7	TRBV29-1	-	CSVGSGTGGYEQYF	TGCAGCGTGGGGTCCGGGACAGGGGGTTACGAGCAGTACTTC
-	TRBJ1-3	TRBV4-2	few	CASSQATASPSGNTIYF	TGTGCCAGCAGCCAAGCCACAGCATCCCCCTCTGGAAACACCATATATTTT
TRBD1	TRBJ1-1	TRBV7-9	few	CASSPRQGSLDTEAFF	TGTGCCAGCAGCCCCAGACAGGGTTCTCTTGACACTGAAGCTTTCTTT
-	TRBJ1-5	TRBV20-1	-	CSARGGPPGASFSNQPQHF	TGCAGTGCTAGAGGGGGCCCGCCAGGGGCGTCCTTTAGCAATCAGCCCCAGCATTTT
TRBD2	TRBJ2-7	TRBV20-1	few	CSAKLAGYEQYF	TGCAGTGCTAAACTAGCGGGATACGAGCAGTACTTC
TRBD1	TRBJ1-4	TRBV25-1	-	CASSERGQGVEKLFF	TGTGCCAGCAGTGAGCGGGGACAGGGAGTTGAAAAACTGTTTTTT
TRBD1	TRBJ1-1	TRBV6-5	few	CASKTLTGGGNTEAFF	TGTGCCAGCAAGACTTTAACAGGGGGCGGAAACACTGAAGCTTTCTTT
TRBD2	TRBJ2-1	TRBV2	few	CASSEGSGNNEQFF	TGTGCCAGCAGTGAGGGTAGCGGGAACAATGAGCAGTTCTTC
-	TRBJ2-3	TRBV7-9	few	CASSLKVGEYF	TGTGCCAGCAGCTTAAAAGTCGGGGAGTATTTT
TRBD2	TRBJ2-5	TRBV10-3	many	CAISDDIAGGQETQYF	TGTGCCATCAGTGACGACATAGCGGGGGGACAAGAGACCCAGTACTTC
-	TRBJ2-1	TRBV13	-	CASSLLENSYNEQFF	TGTGCCAGCAGCTTGTTGGAGAACTCCTACAATGAGCAGTTCTTC
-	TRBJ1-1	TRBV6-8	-	CASTGSIEAFF	TGTGCCAGCACCGGGTCCATTGAAGCTTTCTTT
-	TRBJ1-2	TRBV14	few	CASSQVDSYGYTF	TGTGCCAGCAGCCAAGTTGACAGCTATGGCTACACCTTC
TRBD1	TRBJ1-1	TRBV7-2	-	CASSFPTGGTEAFF	TGTGCCAGCAGCTTTCCGACAGGGGGCACTGAAGCTTTCTTT
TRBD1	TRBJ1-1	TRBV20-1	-	CSARDQGAWGTEAFF	TGCAGTGCTAGAGACCAGGGGGCGTGGGGCACTGAAGCTTTCTTT
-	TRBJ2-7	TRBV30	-	CAWSVGGYHEQYF	TGTGCCTGGAGTGTAGGGGGATACCACGAGCAGTACTTC
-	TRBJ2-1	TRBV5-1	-	CASSLAGGIYNEQFF	TGCGCCAGCAGCTTGGCAGGGGGGATCTACAATGAGCAGTTCTTC
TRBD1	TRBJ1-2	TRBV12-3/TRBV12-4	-	CASRTTLRGLSGYTF	TGTGCCAGCAGAACTACGCTCAGGGGGCTTTCTGGCTACACCTTC
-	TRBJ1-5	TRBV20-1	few	CSARDREAGPLSWEPQHF	TGCAGTGCTAGAGATAGGGAGGCAGGGCCCCTTAGCTGGGAGCCCCAGCATTTT
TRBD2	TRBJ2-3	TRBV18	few	CASSPSRGGLDTQYF	TGTGCCAGCTCACCATCCCGGGGGGGCCTCGATACGCAGTATTTT
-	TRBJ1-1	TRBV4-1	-	CASSQVAREATEAFF	TGCGCCAGCAGCCAAGTCGCCAGGGAGGCCACTGAAGCTTTCTTT
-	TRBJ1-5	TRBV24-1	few	CATSDMNQPQHF	TGTGCCACCAGTGATATGAATCAGCCCCAGCATTTT
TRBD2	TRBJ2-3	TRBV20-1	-	CSAVTSGTLMGQYF	TGCAGTGCCGTGACTAGCGGGACTCTAATGGGGCAGTATTTT
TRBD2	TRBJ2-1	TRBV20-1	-	CSVSGRANYNEQFF	TGCAGTGTATCCGGGAGGGCTAACTACAATGAGCAGTTCTTC
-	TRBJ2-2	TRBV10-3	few	CAISLNTGELFF	TGTGCCATCAGTCTAAACACCGGGGAGCTGTTTTTT
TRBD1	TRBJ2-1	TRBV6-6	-	CASSYSTGTGPYEQFF	TGTGCCAGCAGTTACTCCACCGGGACAGGTCCCTATGAGCAGTTCTTC
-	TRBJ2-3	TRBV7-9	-	CASARADTQYF	TGTGCCAGCGCTAGGGCAGATACGCAGTATTTT
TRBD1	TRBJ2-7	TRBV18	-	CASSHGQASTYEQYF	TGTGCCAGCTCTCACGGACAGGCCTCCACCTACGAGCAGTACTTC
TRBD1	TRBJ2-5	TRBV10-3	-	CATERGTGPRETQYF	TGTGCCACCGAACGGGGGACAGGCCCCCGGGAGACCCAGTACTTC
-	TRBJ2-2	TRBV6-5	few	CASSYSPENTGELFF	TGTGCCAGCAGTTACTCGCCAGAGAACACCGGGGAGCTGTTTTTT
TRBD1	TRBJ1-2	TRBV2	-	CASNFALESPGQGSYYGYTF	TGTGCCAGCAATTTCGCACTGGAATCTCCGGGACAGGGAAGTTATTATGGCTACACCTTC